Here is one T cell receptor beta chain with its context. The sample belongs to a study of T cell changes during pregnancy in multiple sclerosis. The assay was immunoSEQ multiplex PCR, and TCRdb's table has in-frame clones only and misses some. In the table there are roughly 100,000 clones, under 95% of which are singletons. Germline loops: CDR1 SEHNR, CDR2 FQNEAQ (reference sequence). V was pared by 5 bases and J by 2 bases, with 19 bases between. This CDR3 contains 17 residues. The source material was peripheral blood, sampled after pregnancy. The TCR was taken from a female donor with multiple sclerosis, enrolled in a pregnancy study. The gene calls are TRBV7-9 and TRBJ2-1; TRBD2 might be the D (6 bases). The CDR3 DNA is TGTGCCAGCAGCCGCCTCGGGACTGAGACGGCCTACAATGAGCAGTTCTTC. Translation: CASSRLGTETAYNEQFF.